The text below deals with one T cell receptor beta chain. V lost 1 base and J 6 bases, leaving 16 bases between the germline ends. The CDR3 runs to 15 residues. Germline lookup yields CDR1 MDHEN and CDR2 SYDVKM. The repertoire was sequenced with immunoSEQ multiplex PCR; TCRdb's copy has only in-frame clones and lacks some. The sample has around 150,000 clones, around 86% seen once. This entry comes from a study of blood T cell repertoires in COVID-19. About the study: Samples taken during acute and convalescent COVID-19 were collected in the United States, Italy and Spain. T cells, B-cell-depleted T cells, or PBMCs supplied cDNA or gDNA.

Input material: peripheral blood. The chain joins TRBV28 to TRBJ2-7, with D tentatively TRBD2 (7 bases). This TCR was sampled from a woman aged 55 to 70 with active or convalescent COVID-19. CDR3 sequence (DNA): TGTGCCAGCAGTTTATCCGGGGGGCCTACGAGCGAGCAGTACGTC. Amino acid sequence: CASSLSGGPTSEQYV.